This T cell receptor beta chain was sequenced for a study of radiotherapy plus CTLA-4 blockade in lung cancer. Study-wide results and limits: Early clonal dynamics of blood T cells, together with interferon-beta, were reported as the best response predictor.

Some clones are missing from TCRdb's copy, which holds only in-frame ones; the method was immunoSEQ multiplex PCR. Of some 25,000 clones listed, 70% to 75% are singletons. Focal radiation was given together with CTLA-4 blockade (ipilimumab) to patients with chemo-refractory metastatic non-small-cell lung cancer. The CDR3 totals 13 residues. The germline gives CDR1 SNHLY, CDR2 FYNNEI. Trimming left V 1 base short and J 10 bases short, with 12 bases between. Points on this clone: Its antigen remains unknown.

This sample comprised peripheral blood, obtained from a patient treated with radiotherapy plus ipilimumab. This receptor was taken from a human donor with non-small cell lung cancer whose response to radiotherapy plus ipilimumab could not be evaluated. The chain recombines TRBV2 with TRBJ2-3, with D hard to call. In DNA form, the CDR3 reads TGTGCCAGCAGTGAAGATCAGGTCTCTTCGCAGTATTTT. Amino acids: CASSEDQVSSQYF.